This TCR beta chain originates from a study of vaccination and CD4 T cells after COVID-19. Overall study context: Two mRNA vaccine doses were given, either BNT162b2 or mRNA-1273.

Concerning this clonotype itself: Its antigen remains unidentified.

Treatment noted: roughly 11-day PBMC culture with coronavirus spike peptide pools or control peptides (ViraFEST assay). Peptide-pool expansion of antigen-specific T cells preceded TCR sequencing in ViraFEST. The trim removed 5 bases at V and 7 bases at J, leaving 7 bases unmatched. CDR3 length: 14 residues. Germline lookup yields CDR1 SGHTA and CDR2 FQGNSA. Cultured CD4+ T cell DNA underwent sequencing with the Oncomine TCR Beta short-read assay. TCRdb reprocessed the PCR reads via MiXCR and lists one record per CDR3 protein. Here the sample spans approximately 15,000 distinct CDR3 sequences, roughly 51% being singletons.

Sequenced: CD4+ T cells from blood, cultured in vitro. V is TRBV7-2 and J is TRBJ2-7, with 11 bases identical to TRBD2. The sequence came from a human donor who had recovered from COVID-19. The CDR3 loop is CASSHLAGGGEQYF. The CDR3 coding sequence is TGTGCCAGCAGCCATCTAGCGGGAGGCGGTGAGCAGTACTTC. Based on the CDR3 plus reference TRBV7-2 and TRBJ2-7, the full variable domain is GAGVSQSPSNKVTEKGKDVELRCDPISGHTALYWYRQSLGQGLEFLIYFQGNSAPDKSGLPSDRFSAERTGGSVSTLTIQRTQQEDSAVYLCASSHLAGGGEQYFGPGTRLTVT.